The 28 T cell receptor beta chains in this list originate from one sample, sequenced in a study of OX40 agonist ivuxolimab in advanced cancers. Sequencing was performed with immunoSEQ multiplex PCR; in TCRdb, only in-frame clones are kept and a portion is missing. The sample carries about 15,000 clones, 85% to 90% recorded once. The starting material was CD4+ or CD8+ T cells sorted from blood, obtained in a trial of the OX40 agonist ivuxolimab. The receptors here all came from an adult with an advanced solid tumor such as melanoma, head and neck, liver or kidney cancer.

The chain uses TRBV2 and TRBJ2-1; 10 nucleotides line up with TRBD2. Germline-derived CDR1 and CDR2 are SNHLY and FYNNEI. This CDR3 has 18 residues. V shed 4 bases and J 5 bases; nucleotides not matched to a gene: 14. The chain's CDR3 is CASSGSHSGGANDNEQFF. Here the CDR3 DNA reads TGTGCCAGCAGTGGTTCACACAGCGGGGGGGCCAACGACAATGAGCAGTTCTTC.

This clone occurred once. This chain links TRBV2 with TRBJ2-3; possible D gene TRBD1, 5 bases. The V and J ends lost 6 bases and 8 bases respectively, with 9 bases between them. Per germline, CDR1 SNHLY and CDR2 FYNNEI. There are 11 residues in the CDR3. The CDR3 coding sequence is TGTGCCAGCAGGGGGCTCGGTACGCAGTATTTT. Amino acids: CASRGLGTQYF.

The chain is built from TRBV5-1 and TRBJ2-7; D is perhaps TRBD1 (6 bases). Germline V gives CDR1 SGHRS, CDR2 YFSETQ. V was cut by 2 bases and J by 0 bases, with 12 bases left in between. The CDR3 is made up of 15 amino acids. The CDR3 loop is CASSFFGQPSYEQYF. The CDR3 nucleotides read TGCGCCAGCAGCTTCTTCGGACAGCCCTCCTACGAGCAGTACTTC. Full variable domain (outside the CDR3, taken from reference TRBV5-1 and TRBJ2-7): KAGVTQTPRYLIKTRGQQVTLSCSPISGHRSVSWYQQTPGQGLQFLFEYFSETQRNKGNFPGRFSGRQFSNSRSEMNVSTLELGDSALYLCASSFFGQPSYEQYFGPGTRLTVT.

The genes are TRBV4-1 and TRBJ2-2; possibly TRBD1 or TRBD2 for D (5 bases each). V shed 1 base and J shed 0 bases, with 12 bases lying between them. Germline CDR1 reads MGHRA; CDR2 reads YSYEKL. The CDR3 runs 17 residues. The CDR3 DNA reads as TGCGCCAGCAGCCAAGGTTTCGGGACCGCGAACACCGGGGAGCTGTTTTTT. This codes for CASSQGFGTANTGELFF.

This clone was recorded once. J is TRBJ2-7 and V is TRBV19; D might be TRBD1 or TRBD2, each matching 5 bases. The CDR3 covers 12 residues. CDR1 and CDR2 from the germline V gene are LNHDA and SQIVND (reference sequence). Trimming stripped 3 bases from V and 7 bases from J, with 10 bases between. CDR3: CASSIREMEQYF. DNA of the CDR3: TGTGCCAGTAGTATCAGGGAGATGGAGCAGTACTTC.

This clone was found a few times. The chain combines TRBV29-1 with TRBJ2-7; 10 bases map to TRBD1. Germline CDR1 reads SQVTM; CDR2 reads ANQGSEA. This CDR3 spans 14 amino acids. V lost 7 bases to trimming and J lost 7 bases; unmatched junction nucleotides: 13. The CDR3 loop reads CSARDRGGVIEQYF. The CDR3 bases are TGCAGCGCCCGGGACAGGGGCGGGGTAATAGAGCAGTACTTC.

V gene TRBV7-8 combines with J gene TRBJ2-3; a weak D match, TRBD2 (5 bases). The CDR3 extends over 15 amino acids. The germline V gene encodes CDR1 SGHVS and CDR2 FQNEAQ. Deletions cut 1 base from V and 6 bases from J, with 14 bases between. The CDR3, as DNA: TGTGCCAGCAGCTTAGAAGGCCCCACGGGGGATACGCAGTATTTT. This sequence encodes CASSLEGPTGDTQYF.

The chain is built from TRBV10-3 and TRBJ2-2, with 10 bases identical to TRBD1. Germline V CDR1 and CDR2: ENHRY, SYGVKD. Unmatched junction bases numbered 6, after V lost 8 bases and J lost 3 bases. The CDR3 has 15 residues. CDR3 nucleotide sequence: TGTGCCATCTCTAATGGACAGGGGGACACCGGGGAGCTGTTTTTT. Translating gives CAISNGQGDTGELFF.

This clone was seen just once. This sequence joins TRBV5-1 and TRBJ1-6; a weak D match, TRBD1 (5 bases). V gave up 0 bases and J gave up 7 bases, with 11 bases separating them. Per germline, CDR1 SGHRS and CDR2 YFSETQ. The CDR3 length is 15 residues. For the CDR3, the DNA is TGCGCCAGCAGCTTGGACGACAGTGGAAATTCACCCCTCCACTTT. Encoded protein: CASSLDDSGNSPLHF.

The chain employs TRBV12-5 and TRBJ2-7; perhaps TRBD1 as D (5 bases). Germline CDR1 and CDR2: LGHNT and FRNRAP. This CDR3 spans 12 amino acids. Deletions cut 10 bases from V and 3 bases from J, with 13 bases between. The CDR3 reads CATARTSYEQYF. In DNA, the CDR3 is TGTGCTACCGCCCGGACAAGCTACGAGCAGTACTTC.

The V call is TRBV19, the J call TRBJ1-1; 7 bases are a match to TRBD1. The germline V gene has CDR1 LNHDA and CDR2 SQIVND (reference sequence). V lost 5 bases to trimming and J lost 0 bases; unmatched junction nucleotides: 12. This CDR3 is 17 amino acids long. DNA for the CDR3: TGTGCCAGTAGTGACCGGTCTCGCAGGGGGATGAACACTGAAGCTTTCTTT. Translated, it gives CASSDRSRRGMNTEAFF.

This clone is a singleton in its sample. The V gene is TRBV7-6, the J gene TRBJ2-1; 15 bases fit TRBD2. The germline V gene has CDR1 SGHVS and CDR2 FNYEAQ. V was pared by 5 bases and J by 2 bases, with 10 bases of the junction left unmatched. This CDR3 is built from 19 residues. DNA of the CDR3: TGTGCCAGCAGCCCCTCCGGGACTAGCGGGAGGACGCCCTACAATGAGCAGTTCTTC. This gives the protein CASSPSGTSGRTPYNEQFF. Using reference TRBV7-6 and TRBJ2-1 for the parts outside the CDR3, the full variable domain is GAGVSQSPRYKVTKRGQDVALRCDPISGHVSLYWYRQALGQGPEFLTYFNYEAQQDKSGLPNDRFSAERPEGSISTLTIQRTEQRDSAMYRCASSPSGTSGRTPYNEQFFGPGTRLTVL.

The V call is TRBV2, the J call TRBJ1-1; TRBD1 matches 8 bases. The CDR3 has 14 amino acids. Per germline, CDR1 SNHLY and CDR2 FYNNEI. Losses at the gene ends were 6 bases for V and 10 bases for J; bases not matched to a gene: 13. DNA of the CDR3: TGTGCCAGCAGGGAACTGACCTCAGGGGGCGCAGCTTTCTTT. Protein product: CASRELTSGGAAFF. Full variable domain (rest looked up from reference TRBV2 and TRBJ1-1): EPEVTQTPSHQVTQMGQEVILRCVPISNHLYFYWYRQILGQKVEFLVSFYNNEISEKSEIFDDQFSVERPDGSNFTLKIRSTKLEDSAMYFCASRELTSGGAAFFGQGTRLTVV.

The V and J genes are TRBV7-3 and TRBJ1-1, with 8 positions matching TRBD1. Germline lookup yields CDR1 SGHTA and CDR2 FQGTGA. This CDR3 is built from 15 residues. Trimming removed 5 bases from V and 2 bases from J; junction bases left unmatched: 7. CDR3 coding DNA: TGTGCCAGCAGCCTGTCGCCAGGGGGCAACACTGAAGCTTTCTTT. Translating gives CASSLSPGGNTEAFF.

The V call is TRBV7-3, the J call TRBJ2-2; no reliable D call. CDR3 length: 14 amino acids. V was cut by 6 bases and J by 8 bases, with 16 bases left in between. Per the germline V gene, CDR1 is SGHTA and CDR2 is FQGTGA. In DNA form, the CDR3 reads TGTGCCAGCAGGTTTGACTCCGCTGGTGGGGAGCTGTTTTTT. Residues: CASRFDSAGGELFF. Full variable domain (remainder filled in from reference TRBV7-3 and TRBJ2-2): GAGVSQTPSNKVTEKGKYVELRCDPISGHTALYWYRQSLGQGPEFLIYFQGTGAADDSGLPNDRFFAVRPEGSVSTLKIQRTERGDSAVYLCASRFDSAGGELFFGEGSRLTVL.

V usage is TRBV7-3 and J usage is TRBJ2-2; 8 nucleotides agree with TRBD2. V was clipped by 6 bases and J by 7 bases; unmatched bases: 7. The CDR3 is made up of 14 amino acids. The germline CDR1 and CDR2 sequences are SGHTA and FQGTGA. The CDR3 nucleotides are TGTGCCAGCAGAGAATTTCGGGAGGGCGGGGAGCTGTTTTTT. Protein: CASREFREGGELFF.

This clone was detected only once. The rearrangement links TRBV27 to TRBJ2-3, with 11 nucleotides matching TRBD1. The CDR3 runs to 16 residues. With 1 base clipped from V and 5 bases from J, the junction kept 5 bases outside the gene matches. Germline assignment: CDR1 MNHEY and CDR2 SMNVEV (reference sequence). The CDR3 protein is CASSLFGQGARDTQYF. The CDR3 region has the DNA TGTGCCAGCAGTTTATTCGGACAGGGGGCTCGAGATACGCAGTATTTT.

The chain recombines TRBV9 with TRBJ2-7; D uncertain. This CDR3 comprises 14 residues. Germline loops: CDR1 SGDLS, CDR2 YYNGEE. Trimming shortened V by 0 bases and J by 2 bases, and 9 bases separated the two germline ends. CDR3 region: CASSVGLGTYEQYF. Here the CDR3 DNA reads TGTGCCAGCAGCGTAGGTCTGGGGACCTACGAGCAGTACTTC. The full variable domain, rest sourced from reference TRBV9 and TRBJ2-7, is DSGVTQTPKHLITATGQRVTLRCSPRSGDLSVYWYQQSLDQGLQFLIQYYNGEERAKGNILERFSAQQFPDLHSELNLSSLELGDSALYFCASSVGLGTYEQYFGPGTRLTVT.

The chain carries TRBV5-6 and TRBJ1-4; tentatively, D is TRBD1 (5 bases). Deletions cut 2 bases from V and 5 bases from J, with 16 bases between. The CDR3 spans 16 residues. CDR1 is SGHDT, CDR2 YYEEEE, per germline. The DNA for the CDR3 is TGTGCCAGCAGCTTTACTCCTACAGGCTACAATGAAAAACTGTTTTTT. Translation gives CASSFTPTGYNEKLFF.

This clone was observed a single time. V usage is TRBV29-1 and J usage is TRBJ2-7; D call uncertain. Germline V lookup: CDR1 SQVTM, CDR2 ANQGSEA. Trimming cost V 1 base and J 1 base, with 8 bases left between them. This CDR3 comprises 13 residues. As DNA, the CDR3 is TGCAGCGTTGAAGTCCCTAGTTCCTACGAGCAGTACTTC. Residues: CSVEVPSSYEQYF.

Written as DNA, the CDR3 is TGCAGCGTTCGGAATCTTGCCTACGAGCAGTACTTC. This translates into CSVRNLAYEQYF. J is TRBJ2-7 and V is TRBV29-1; no clear D gene. Between the trimmed V and J ends, which lost 5 bases and 2 bases, there was a span of 10 bases. This CDR3 is 12 amino acids long. Per germline, CDR1 SQVTM and CDR2 ANQGSEA.

CDR3 DNA sequence: TGTGCCAGCAGCCCTACAGGAGTTCGAACTGAAGCTTTCTTT. It yields the protein CASSPTGVRTEAFF. The chain is built from TRBV7-3 and TRBJ1-1; TRBD1 might be the D (5 bases). Trimming pared 5 bases from V and 5 bases from J, leaving 15 bases between. The CDR3 is 14 amino acids. Germline CDR1 reads SGHTA; CDR2 reads FQGTGA. Based on the CDR3 plus reference TRBV7-3 and TRBJ1-1, the full variable domain is GAGVSQTPSNKVTEKGKYVELRCDPISGHTALYWYRQSLGQGPEFLIYFQGTGAADDSGLPNDRFFAVRPEGSVSTLKIQRTERGDSAVYLCASSPTGVRTEAFFGQGTRLTVV.

The chain employs TRBV9 and TRBJ1-2; D may be TRBD1 (5 bases). CDR3 length: 12 amino acids. V shed 0 bases and J shed 7 bases, with 7 bases lying between them. Germline V lookup: CDR1 SGDLS, CDR2 YYNGEE. This CDR3 reads CASSVEGSGYTF. The CDR3 bases are TGTGCCAGCAGCGTAGAGGGGAGTGGCTACACCTTC.

This chain uses TRBV12-5 with TRBJ1-6, with D possibly matching TRBD1 (6 bases). The CDR3 is 12 amino acids. Germline CDR1 reads LGHNT; CDR2 reads FRNRAP. V dropped 7 bases and J dropped 9 bases, with 10 bases sitting between them. CDR3 residues: CASAQQGSPLHF. As DNA, the CDR3 is TGTGCTAGTGCCCAACAGGGTTCACCCCTCCACTTT.

CDR3 in DNA: TGTGCCAGCAGTTACTCGGGCTCTCCTAATGAAAAACTGTTTTTT. This sequence encodes CASSYSGSPNEKLFF. This chain links TRBV6-6 with TRBJ1-4; D gene unclear. Trimming took 0 bases from V and 3 from J, leaving 8 bases between them. CDR3 length: 15 amino acids. Germline loops: CDR1 MNHNY, CDR2 SVGAGI (reference sequence).

This chain links TRBV4-1 with TRBJ1-3; no reliable D call. The CDR3 sequence is 15 residues long. CDR1 is MGHRA and CDR2 is YSYEKL in the germline V gene. Trimming cost V 0 bases and J 0 bases, with 6 bases left between them. The DNA of the CDR3 is TGCGCCAGCAGCCAAGAGGAGACCTCTGGAAACACCATATATTTT. It specifies CASSQEETSGNTIYF.

This chain links TRBV5-5 with TRBJ2-7; no clear D. The V end lost 5 bases, the J end lost 1 base, and 4 bases lay between the germline ends. The CDR3 is 11 residues long. Per germline, CDR1 SGHKS and CDR2 YYEKEE (reference sequence). The CDR3 spells CASRKSYEQYF. CDR3 DNA: TGTGCCAGCAGGAAATCCTACGAGCAGTACTTC.

In DNA form, the CDR3 reads TGTGCCAGTAGTAGCGGGGGGCTATACACAGATACGCAGTATTTT. It codes for CASSSGGLYTDTQYF. The rearrangement joins TRBV19 to TRBJ2-3; 8 bases fit TRBD2. This CDR3 comprises 15 residues. V was pared by 4 bases and J by 2 bases, with 5 bases of the junction left unmatched. Germline V gene data show CDR1 as LNHDA and CDR2 as SQIVND (reference sequence). Using reference TRBV19 and TRBJ2-3 for the parts outside the CDR3, the full variable domain is DGGITQSPKYLFRKEGQNVTLSCEQNLNHDAMYWYRQDPGQGLRLIYYSQIVNDFQKGDIAEGYSVSREKKESFPLTVTSAQKNPTAFYLCASSSGGLYTDTQYFGPGTRLTVL.